The 26 T cell receptor beta chains below were found in one sample sequenced in a study of human T cells and chemical hapten exposure. Time point indicated: pre-sensitization, week 0. Documented treatment: therapeutic diphenylcyclopropenone sensitization with weekly scalp DPC. TCRdb independently ran MiXCR on the RACE reads; one entry per CDR3 protein. The table lists 300,000 to 400,000 distinct CDR3 sequences, approximately 5.1% of them singletons, with just over 2.5% in the top ten. This specimen consisted of whole blood, obtained in connection with sensitization to the hapten diphenylcyclopropenone (DPC). The receptors come from a woman aged 45-60 years with alopecia areata. Some clones in this sample may be carry-over from other donors' samples.

There are many counts of this clonotype. V gene TRBV7-2 combines with J gene TRBJ1-5; the D is unclear. Trimming shortened V by 5 bases and J by 3 bases, and 5 bases separated the two germline ends. This CDR3 has 12 amino acids. From germline, CDR1 is SGHTA and CDR2 FQGNSA. The DNA of the CDR3 is TGTGCCAGCAGCACTAACAATCAGCCCCAGCATTTT. This sequence encodes CASSTNNQPQHF.

V is TRBV27 and J is TRBJ2-7; 9 nucleotides agree with TRBD1. Germline CDR1 and CDR2: MNHEY and SMNVEV (reference sequence). This CDR3 spans 14 amino acids. J gave up 5 bases and V 4 bases, and 6 bases lay outside the gene matches. The CDR3 DNA reads TGTGCCAGCAGTTACGGACAGGGGAGGCACGAGCAGTACTTC. This codes for CASSYGQGRHEQYF.

The chain combines TRBV12-3 or TRBV12-4 with TRBJ2-7; D perhaps matches TRBD2 (5 bases). The CDR3 is 13 residues long. Trimming cost V 1 base and J 3 bases, with 7 bases left between them. In DNA, the CDR3 is TGTGCCAGCAGTTTAGGGAGGCGCTACGAGCAGTACTTC. Translation gives CASSLGRRYEQYF.

This clonotype was counted at least ten times. V gene TRBV12-3 or TRBV12-4 combines with J gene TRBJ2-6; D remains ambiguous. This CDR3 contains 15 residues. The V gene lost 6 bases and the J gene lost 2 bases, with 11 bases spanning the gap. The CDR3 spells CASSRRQAGANVLTF. The CDR3 bases are TGTGCCAGCAGCCGCCGACAAGCTGGGGCCAACGTCCTGACTTTC.

This clonotype was counted a few times. This rearrangement joins TRBV29-1 to TRBJ2-5; TRBD2 matches at 7 bases. In germline, CDR1 is SQVTM, CDR2 ANQGSEA. Trimming cost V 6 bases and J 4 bases; bases outside gene matches: 8. The CDR3 extends over 13 amino acids. Here the CDR3 reads CSVEGGGGETQYF. The CDR3 DNA sequence: TGCAGCGTAGAGGGCGGGGGAGGAGAGACCCAGTACTTC.

This clonotype has ten or more counts. The CDR3 protein is CASSLGEHEQYF. In DNA form, the CDR3 reads TGTGCCAGCAGCTTAGGGGAACACGAGCAGTACTTC. The rearrangement uses TRBV11-1 and TRBJ2-7; D is unresolved. The CDR3 spans 12 residues. Germline lookup yields CDR1 SGHAT and CDR2 FQDESV (reference sequence). The ends were cut back, 1 base at V and 5 bases at J, with 6 bases in the middle.

This clonotype was seen many times. This chain connects TRBV18 to TRBJ2-4, with TRBD1 matching 7 bases. Germline CDR1 reads KGHSH; CDR2 reads LQKENI. The CDR3 contains 13 residues. Trimming at V came to 3 bases and at J to 8 bases, leaving 4 bases not matched to a gene. CDR3: CASSPGQADIQYF. DNA of the CDR3: TGTGCCAGCTCACCCGGACAGGCAGACATTCAGTACTTC.

This clonotype was detected ten times or more. The gene calls are TRBV7-9 and TRBJ2-5; TRBD2 aligns across 7 bases. Unmatched junction bases numbered 8, after V lost 5 bases and J lost 5 bases. CDR1 is SEHNR, CDR2 FQNEAQ, per germline (reference sequence). The CDR3 contains 14 residues. CDR3 region: CASSPGLDGETQYF. The CDR3 DNA reads as TGTGCCAGCAGCCCAGGACTAGATGGGGAGACCCAGTACTTC.

This clonotype has at least ten counts. The rearrangement links TRBV6-6 to TRBJ2-7; TRBD2 matches at 7 bases. The CDR3 contains 11 residues. V was clipped by 5 bases and J by 8 bases; unmatched bases: 3. CDR1 is MNHNY, CDR2 SVGAGI, per germline (reference sequence). For the CDR3, the DNA is TGTGCCAGCAGTCCCGGGACTAAGCAGTACTTC. As protein: CASSPGTKQYF.

There are many counts of this clonotype. The rearrangement joins TRBV29-1 to TRBJ2-7; 7 bases agree with TRBD1. Germline trimming cut 6 bases from V and 3 bases from J; bases unmatched to any gene: 5. The germline V gene has CDR1 SQVTM and CDR2 ANQGSEA. The CDR3 spans 12 residues. This CDR3 is CSVGTEYYEQYF. The DNA for the CDR3 is TGCAGCGTCGGGACAGAGTACTACGAGCAGTACTTC.

This clonotype occurred many times. The J gene is TRBJ2-5, the V gene TRBV10-3, with 7 nucleotides matching TRBD1. Germline lookup yields CDR1 ENHRY and CDR2 SYGVKD. The length of the CDR3 is 12 residues. Trimming took 7 bases from V and 3 from J; bases not matched to a gene: 2. The CDR3 DNA follows: TGTGCCATCACTGACAGGGAAGAGACCCAGTACTTC. Translation: CAITDREETQYF.

The chain links TRBV3-1 to TRBJ1-6, with D unclear. Germline V gene lookup returns CDR1 LGHDT and CDR2 YNNKEL (reference sequence). The CDR3 sequence is 13 residues long. V was cut by 1 base and J by 7 bases, with 5 bases left in between. The CDR3 reads CASSQVDNSPLHF. CDR3 in DNA: TGTGCCAGCAGCCAAGTCGACAATTCACCCCTCCACTTT.

This clonotype was observed many times. The chain employs TRBV29-1 and TRBJ2-7; unclear D gene. Looked up from germline, CDR1 is SQVTM and CDR2 is ANQGSEA. The germline V and J ends were trimmed by 8 bases and 0 bases, with 14 bases remaining between them. The length of the CDR3 is 13 residues. CDR3 coding DNA: TGCAGCCTGAGTGACCTTAGCTCCTACGAGCAGTACTTC. It encodes CSLSDLSSYEQYF.

V gene TRBV7-2 combines with J gene TRBJ2-5; 14 bases are shared with TRBD2. Trimming cost V 5 bases and J 5 bases; bases outside gene matches: 10. The CDR3 sequence is 17 residues long. Germline V CDR1 and CDR2: SGHTA, FQGNSA. CDR3 bases: TGTGCCAGCAGCCCCGGGACTAGCGGGGGTTACGGGGAGACCCAGTACTTC. Its translation is CASSPGTSGGYGETQYF. Variable domain in full (rest from reference TRBV7-2 and TRBJ2-5): GAGVSQSPSNKVTEKGKDVELRCDPISGHTALYWYRQSLGQGLEFLIYFQGNSAPDKSGLPSDRFSAERTGGSVSTLTIQRTQQEDSAVYLCASSPGTSGGYGETQYFGPGTRLLVL.

This rearrangement joins TRBV29-1 to TRBJ1-1; D perhaps matches TRBD1 (5 bases). The V gene lost 7 bases and the J gene lost 9 bases, with 15 bases spanning the gap. This CDR3 comprises 11 residues. Germline values: CDR1 SQVTM, CDR2 ANQGSEA. The CDR3 is CSGRWGEKAFF. The CDR3 DNA sequence: TGCAGCGGGAGGTGGGGGGAAAAAGCTTTCTTT.

This clonotype was counted only a few times. The rearrangement uses TRBV5-1 and TRBJ2-3; weak D call: TRBD2 (6 bases). CDR3 size: 14 residues. V was shortened by 2 bases and J by 3 bases, with 10 bases between the two germline ends. Germline loops: CDR1 SGHRS, CDR2 YFSETQ. CDR3 protein: CASSFLAVTDTQYF. CDR3 DNA sequence: TGCGCCAGCAGCTTTTTAGCGGTAACAGATACGCAGTATTTT.

The table lists this clonotype with many counts. The chain is built from TRBV5-6 and TRBJ1-5, with D unclear. The CDR3 covers 14 residues. V lost 2 bases to trimming and J lost 3 bases, with 9 bases between them. Germline values: CDR1 SGHDT, CDR2 YYEEEE. The CDR3 spells CASSLGPINQPQHF. The CDR3 DNA follows: TGTGCCAGCAGCTTAGGCCCGATCAATCAGCCCCAGCATTTT.

This chain links TRBV5-6 with TRBJ2-3; TRBD1 agrees at 10 bases. The CDR3 is made up of 19 amino acids. The junction had 11 bases not matched to a gene; V was cut back by 1 base and J by 0 bases. Per the germline V gene, CDR1 is SGHDT and CDR2 is YYEEEE. The CDR3 protein is CASSLLRDRGYISTDTQYF. Written as DNA, the CDR3 is TGTGCCAGCAGCTTGCTTAGGGACAGGGGATATATTAGCACAGATACGCAGTATTTT. The complete variable domain, with remaining parts taken from reference TRBV5-6 and TRBJ2-3, reads DAGVTQSPTHLIKTRGQQVTLRCSPKSGHDTVSWYQQALGQGPQFIFQYYEEEERQRGNFPDRFSGHQFPNYSSELNVNALLLGDSALYLCASSLLRDRGYISTDTQYFGPGTRLTVL.

This clonotype was counted at least ten times. The chain combines TRBV5-1 with TRBJ2-4; maybe TRBD2 (5 bases). Trimming left V 1 base short and J 8 bases short, with 10 bases between. The CDR3 spans 13 residues. From germline, CDR1 is SGHRS and CDR2 YFSETQ. CDR3 protein: CASSLFHGDIQYF. CDR3 sequence (DNA): TGCGCCAGCAGCTTGTTTCACGGGGACATTCAGTACTTC.

The V and J genes are TRBV29-1 and TRBJ1-1; perhaps TRBD1 as D (5 bases). The V and J ends lost 7 bases and 5 bases respectively, with 17 bases between them. Germline loops: CDR1 SQVTM, CDR2 ANQGSEA. This CDR3 has 13 residues. The CDR3 spells CSGAGYRSTEAFF. CDR3 DNA: TGCAGCGGGGCAGGGTACAGGAGTACTGAAGCTTTCTTT.

This clonotype has only a few counts. The rearrangement joins TRBV6-5 to TRBJ1-5; D unresolved. The CDR3 runs 14 residues. Trimming cost V 0 bases and J 9 bases, with 12 bases left between them. Germline-derived CDR1 and CDR2 are MNHEY and SVGAGI. CDR3 protein: CASSYSIGLGPQHF. DNA for the CDR3: TGTGCCAGCAGTTACTCAATCGGCCTGGGGCCCCAGCATTTT.

This clonotype was seen only a few times. CDR3 DNA: TGTGCCAGCAGAACCGGGACAGGGGCACAGCCCCAGCATTTT. The encoded protein is CASRTGTGAQPQHF. The gene calls are TRBV27 and TRBJ1-5; 10 bases agree with TRBD1. After removal of 6 bases from V and 7 bases from J, the junction contained 6 bases not matched to a gene. The CDR3 has 14 residues. CDR1 MNHEY and CDR2 SMNVEV come from the germline V gene (reference sequence).

The CDR3 DNA sequence: TGTGCCAGCAGTTACCGACAGGGCGAGGGAGCTTTCTTT. This gives the protein CASSYRQGEGAFF. V usage is TRBV6-6 and J usage is TRBJ1-1; 7 nucleotides match TRBD1. The junction had 7 bases not matched to a gene; V was cut back by 2 bases and J by 10 bases. Germline lookup yields CDR1 MNHNY and CDR2 SVGAGI (reference sequence). The CDR3 loop spans 13 amino acids.

This rearrangement joins TRBV24-1 to TRBJ2-4; D is unresolved. The V gene lost 5 bases and the J gene lost 8 bases, with 15 bases spanning the gap. This CDR3 is built from 14 residues. Germline CDR1 is KGHDR and CDR2 is SFDVKD. In DNA, the CDR3 is TGTGCCACCAGTGCCCAGTTGGAGACGGACATTCAGTACTTC. Protein: CATSAQLETDIQYF.

Here the CDR3 reads CASSLAPGGAGQPQHF. CDR3 DNA: TGTGCCAGCAGCTTAGCGCCGGGGGGCGCGGGTCAGCCCCAGCATTTT. The chain employs TRBV7-6 and TRBJ1-5; possibly TRBD1 for D (6 bases). The CDR3 runs 16 residues. V lost 0 bases to trimming and J lost 6 bases, with 15 bases between them. The germline CDR1 and CDR2 sequences are SGHVS and FNYEAQ. Variable domain in full (rest from reference TRBV7-6 and TRBJ1-5): GAGVSQSPRYKVTKRGQDVALRCDPISGHVSLYWYRQALGQGPEFLTYFNYEAQQDKSGLPNDRFSAERPEGSISTLTIQRTEQRDSAMYRCASSLAPGGAGQPQHFGDGTRLSIL.

This chain links TRBV7-2 with TRBJ1-4; no reliable D call. CDR1 SGHTA and CDR2 FQGNSA come from the germline V gene. The CDR3 has 13 residues. Deletions cut 4 bases from V and 8 bases from J, with 11 bases between. CDR3 region: CASSSIGVEKLFF. CDR3 nucleotides: TGTGCCAGCAGCTCGATCGGGGTAGAAAAACTGTTTTTT. Looking up the rest from reference TRBV7-2 and TRBJ1-4 gives the full variable domain: GAGVSQSPSNKVTEKGKDVELRCDPISGHTALYWYRQSLGQGLEFLIYFQGNSAPDKSGLPSDRFSAERTGGSVSTLTIQRTQQEDSAVYLCASSSIGVEKLFFGSGTQLSVL.